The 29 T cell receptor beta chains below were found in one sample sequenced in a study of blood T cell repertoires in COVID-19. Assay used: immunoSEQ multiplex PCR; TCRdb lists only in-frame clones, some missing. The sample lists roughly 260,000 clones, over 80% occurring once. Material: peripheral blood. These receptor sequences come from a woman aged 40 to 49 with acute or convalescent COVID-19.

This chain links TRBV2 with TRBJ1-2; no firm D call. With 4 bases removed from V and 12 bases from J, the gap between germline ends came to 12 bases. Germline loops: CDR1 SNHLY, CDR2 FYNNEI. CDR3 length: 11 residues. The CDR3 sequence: CASSVEEPHTF. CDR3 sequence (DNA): TGTGCCAGCAGTGTAGAGGAGCCCCACACCTTC.

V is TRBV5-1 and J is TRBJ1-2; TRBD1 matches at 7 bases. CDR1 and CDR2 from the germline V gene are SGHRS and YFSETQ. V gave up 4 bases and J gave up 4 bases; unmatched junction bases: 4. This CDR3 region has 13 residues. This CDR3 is CASSGRTGYGYTF. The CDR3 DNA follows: TGCGCCAGCAGCGGAAGGACAGGCTATGGCTACACCTTC.

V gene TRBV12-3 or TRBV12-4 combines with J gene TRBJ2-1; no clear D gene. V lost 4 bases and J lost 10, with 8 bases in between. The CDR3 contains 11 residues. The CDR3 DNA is TGTGCCAGCAGTTCAGGTCGCGAGCAGTTCTTC. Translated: CASSSGREQFF.

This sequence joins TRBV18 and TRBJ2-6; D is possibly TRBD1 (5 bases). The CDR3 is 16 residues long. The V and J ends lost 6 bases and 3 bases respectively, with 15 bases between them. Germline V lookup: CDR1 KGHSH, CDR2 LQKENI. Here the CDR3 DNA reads TGTGCCAGCTCCCGCGACAGAAACATTGGGGCCAACGTCCTGACTTTC. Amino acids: CASSRDRNIGANVLTF. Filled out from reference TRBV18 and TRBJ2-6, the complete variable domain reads NAGVMQNPRHLVRRRGQEARLRCSPMKGHSHVYWYRQLPEEGLKFMVYLQKENIIDESGMPKERFSAEFPKEGPSILRIQQVVRGDSAAYFCASSRDRNIGANVLTFGAGSRLTVL.

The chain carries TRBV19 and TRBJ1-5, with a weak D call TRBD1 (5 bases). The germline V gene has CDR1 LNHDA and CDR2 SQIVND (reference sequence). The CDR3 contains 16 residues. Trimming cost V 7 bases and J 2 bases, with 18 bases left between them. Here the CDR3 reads CASTFGGGWGNQPQHF. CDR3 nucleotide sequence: TGTGCCAGTACTTTTGGGGGGGGATGGGGCAATCAGCCCCAGCATTTT.

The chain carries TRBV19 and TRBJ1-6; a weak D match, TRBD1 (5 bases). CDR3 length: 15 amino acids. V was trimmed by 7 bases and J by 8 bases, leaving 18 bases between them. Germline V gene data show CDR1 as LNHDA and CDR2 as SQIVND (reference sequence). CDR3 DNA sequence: TGTGCCAGTACCCGAGCGGGCAGGGCGGATTCACCCCTCCACTTT. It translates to CASTRAGRADSPLHF.

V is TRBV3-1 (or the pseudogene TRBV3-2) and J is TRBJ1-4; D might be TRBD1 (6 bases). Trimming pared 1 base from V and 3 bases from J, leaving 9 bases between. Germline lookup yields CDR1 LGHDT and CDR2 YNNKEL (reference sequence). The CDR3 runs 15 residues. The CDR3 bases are TGTGCCAGCAGCCAAGCACAGGGATCTAATGAAAAACTGTTTTTT. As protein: CASSQAQGSNEKLFF.

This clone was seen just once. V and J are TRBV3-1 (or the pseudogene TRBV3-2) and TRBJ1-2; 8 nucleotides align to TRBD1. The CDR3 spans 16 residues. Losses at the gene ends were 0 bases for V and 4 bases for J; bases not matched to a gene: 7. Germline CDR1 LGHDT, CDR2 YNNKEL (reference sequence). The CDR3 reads CASSQESRGLTYGYTF. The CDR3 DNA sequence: TGTGCCAGCAGCCAAGAGAGCAGGGGGCTAACCTATGGCTACACCTTC.

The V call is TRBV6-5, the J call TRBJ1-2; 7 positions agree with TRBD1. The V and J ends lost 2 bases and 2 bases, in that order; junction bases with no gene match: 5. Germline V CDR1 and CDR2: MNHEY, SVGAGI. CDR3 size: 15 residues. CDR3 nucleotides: TGTGCCAGCAGTTACGGGTGGGGACAGAACTATGGCTACACCTTC. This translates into CASSYGWGQNYGYTF.

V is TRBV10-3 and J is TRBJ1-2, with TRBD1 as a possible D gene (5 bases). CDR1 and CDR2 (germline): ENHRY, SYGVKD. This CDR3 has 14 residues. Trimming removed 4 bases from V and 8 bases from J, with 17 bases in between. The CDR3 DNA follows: TGTGCCATCAGTGTTAGGATGGGGGAGGGCGGCTACACCTTC. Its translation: CAISVRMGEGGYTF.

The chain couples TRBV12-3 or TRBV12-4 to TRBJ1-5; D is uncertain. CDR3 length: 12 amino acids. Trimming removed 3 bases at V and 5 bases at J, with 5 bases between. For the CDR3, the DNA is TGTGCCAGCAGTTTTCCCGATCAGCCCCAGCATTTT. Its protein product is CASSFPDQPQHF.

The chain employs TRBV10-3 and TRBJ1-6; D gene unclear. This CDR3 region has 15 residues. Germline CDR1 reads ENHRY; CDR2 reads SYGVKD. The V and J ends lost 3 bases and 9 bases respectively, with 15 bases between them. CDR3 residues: CAISDNADAPSPLHF. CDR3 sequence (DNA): TGTGCCATCAGTGATAACGCGGATGCCCCTTCACCCCTCCACTTT.

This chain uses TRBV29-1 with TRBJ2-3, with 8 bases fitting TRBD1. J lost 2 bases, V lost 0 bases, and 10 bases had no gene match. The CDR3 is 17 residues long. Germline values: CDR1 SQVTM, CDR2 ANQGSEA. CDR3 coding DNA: TGCAGCGTTGAAGACCCCCATGACAGGGGCAACACAGATACGCAGTATTTT. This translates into CSVEDPHDRGNTDTQYF.

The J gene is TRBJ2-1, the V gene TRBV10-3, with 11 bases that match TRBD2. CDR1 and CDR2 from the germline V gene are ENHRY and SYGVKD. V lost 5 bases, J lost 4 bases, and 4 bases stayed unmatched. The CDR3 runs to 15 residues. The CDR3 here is CAISTTSGVYNEQFF. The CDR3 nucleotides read TGTGCCATCAGTACGACTAGCGGGGTTTACAATGAGCAGTTCTTC.

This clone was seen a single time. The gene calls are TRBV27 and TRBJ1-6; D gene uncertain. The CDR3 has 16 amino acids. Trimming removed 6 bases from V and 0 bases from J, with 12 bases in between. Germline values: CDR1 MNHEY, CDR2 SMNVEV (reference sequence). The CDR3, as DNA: TGTGCCAGCAGGGAAGACCGGAGCTCCTATAATTCACCCCTCCACTTT. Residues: CASREDRSSYNSPLHF.

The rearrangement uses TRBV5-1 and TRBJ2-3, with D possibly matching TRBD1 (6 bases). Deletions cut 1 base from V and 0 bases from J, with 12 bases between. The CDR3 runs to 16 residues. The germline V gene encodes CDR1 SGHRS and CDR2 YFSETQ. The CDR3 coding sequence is TGCGCCAGCAGCTTGAGTCAGGGGTCCAGCACAGATACGCAGTATTTT. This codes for CASSLSQGSSTDTQYF.

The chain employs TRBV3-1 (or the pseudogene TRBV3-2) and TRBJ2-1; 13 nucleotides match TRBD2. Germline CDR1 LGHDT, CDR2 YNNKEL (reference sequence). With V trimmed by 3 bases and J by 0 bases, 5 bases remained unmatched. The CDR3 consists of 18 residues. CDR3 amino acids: CASSHPTSGGSSYNEQFF. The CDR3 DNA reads TGTGCCAGCAGCCACCCGACTAGCGGGGGGAGCTCCTACAATGAGCAGTTCTTC.

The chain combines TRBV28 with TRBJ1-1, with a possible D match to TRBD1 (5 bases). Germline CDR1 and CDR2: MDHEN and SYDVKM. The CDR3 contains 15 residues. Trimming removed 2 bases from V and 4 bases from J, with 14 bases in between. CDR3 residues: CASSLGGRVATEAFF. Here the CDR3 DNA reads TGTGCCAGCAGTTTAGGTGGCAGGGTGGCCACTGAAGCTTTCTTT. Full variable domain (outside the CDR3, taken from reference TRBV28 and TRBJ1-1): DVKVTQSSRYLVKRTGEKVFLECVQDMDHENMFWYRQDPGLGLRLIYFSYDVKMKEKGDIPEGYSVSREKKERFSLILESASTNQTSMYLCASSLGGRVATEAFFGQGTRLTVV.

CDR3 bases: TGTGCCTGGAGTCGTGGAGAGGTTTACGAGCAGTACGTC. This codes for CAWSRGEVYEQYV. The genes are TRBV30 and TRBJ2-7; the D is unclear. In germline, CDR1 is GTSNPN, CDR2 SVGIG (reference sequence). Trimming took 2 bases from V and 4 from J, leaving 12 bases between them. The CDR3 contains 13 residues.

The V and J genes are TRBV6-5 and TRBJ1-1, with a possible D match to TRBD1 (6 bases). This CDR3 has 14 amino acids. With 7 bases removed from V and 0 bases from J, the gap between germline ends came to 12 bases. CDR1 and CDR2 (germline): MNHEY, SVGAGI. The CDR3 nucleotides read TGTGCCAGCACGATGGACAGCTTGAACACTGAAGCTTTCTTT. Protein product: CASTMDSLNTEAFF.

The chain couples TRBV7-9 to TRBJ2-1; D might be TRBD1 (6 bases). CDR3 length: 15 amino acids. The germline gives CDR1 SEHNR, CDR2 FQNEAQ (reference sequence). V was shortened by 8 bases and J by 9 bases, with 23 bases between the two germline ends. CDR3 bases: TGTGCCAGCCCCTCCCTCGGCGCACAGGGTTCTGAGCAGTTCTTC. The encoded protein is CASPSLGAQGSEQFF.

CDR3 nucleotides: TGTGCCAGCAGTTTTGAGGGCTCAGGCCAAGAGACCCAGTACTTC. Translating it yields CASSFEGSGQETQYF. The rearrangement joins TRBV28 to TRBJ2-5, with D tentatively TRBD2 (5 bases). The V gene's germline CDR1 is MDHEN and CDR2 SYDVKM. Trimming shortened V by 3 bases and J by 1 base, and 12 bases separated the two germline ends. This CDR3 contains 15 residues.

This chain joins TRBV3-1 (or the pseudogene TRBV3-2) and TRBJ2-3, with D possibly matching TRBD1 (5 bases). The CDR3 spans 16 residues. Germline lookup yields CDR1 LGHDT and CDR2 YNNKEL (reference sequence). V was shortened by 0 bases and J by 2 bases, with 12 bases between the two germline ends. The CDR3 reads CASSQDIDSLTDTQYF. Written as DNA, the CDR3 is TGTGCCAGCAGCCAAGATATTGACAGCCTCACAGATACGCAGTATTTT.

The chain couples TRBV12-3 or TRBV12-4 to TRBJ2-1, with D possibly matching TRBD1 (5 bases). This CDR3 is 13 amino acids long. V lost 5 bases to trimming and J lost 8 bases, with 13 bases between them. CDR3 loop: CASSPQTGYEQFF. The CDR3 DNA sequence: TGTGCCAGCAGTCCTCAAACAGGCTATGAGCAGTTCTTC.

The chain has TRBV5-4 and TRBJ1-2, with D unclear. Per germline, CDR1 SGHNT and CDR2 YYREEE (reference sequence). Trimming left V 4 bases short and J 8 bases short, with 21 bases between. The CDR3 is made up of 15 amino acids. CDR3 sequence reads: CASSLPPPSSYGYTF. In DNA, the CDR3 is TGTGCCAGCAGCCTCCCACCCCCTAGCAGTTACGGCTACACCTTC.

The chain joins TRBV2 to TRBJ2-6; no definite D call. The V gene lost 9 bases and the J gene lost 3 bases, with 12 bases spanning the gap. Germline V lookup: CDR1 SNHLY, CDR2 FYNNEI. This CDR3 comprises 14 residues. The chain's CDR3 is CARPDPSGANVLTF. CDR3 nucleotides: TGTGCCAGGCCTGATCCCAGTGGGGCCAACGTCCTGACTTTC.

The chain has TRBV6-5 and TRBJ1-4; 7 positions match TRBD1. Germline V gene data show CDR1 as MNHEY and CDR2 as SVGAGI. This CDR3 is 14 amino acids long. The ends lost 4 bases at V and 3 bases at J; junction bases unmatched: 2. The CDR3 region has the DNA TGTGCCAGCAGTTGGGGACAGCCTAATGAAAAACTGTTTTTT. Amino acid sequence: CASSWGQPNEKLFF.

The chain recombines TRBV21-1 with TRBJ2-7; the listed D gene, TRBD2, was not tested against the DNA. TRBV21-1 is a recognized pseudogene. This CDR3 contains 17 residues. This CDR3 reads CASSKGASGESSYEQYV. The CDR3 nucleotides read TGTGCCAGCAGCAAAGGAGCTAGCGGGGAGAGCTCCTACGAGCAGTACGTC.

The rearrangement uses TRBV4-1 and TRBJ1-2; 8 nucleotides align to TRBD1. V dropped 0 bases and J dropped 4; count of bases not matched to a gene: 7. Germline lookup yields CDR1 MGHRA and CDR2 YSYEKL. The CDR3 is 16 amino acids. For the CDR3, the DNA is TGCGCCAGCAGCCAAGACTTACAGGGGGTGAGCTATGGCTACACCTTC. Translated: CASSQDLQGVSYGYTF.